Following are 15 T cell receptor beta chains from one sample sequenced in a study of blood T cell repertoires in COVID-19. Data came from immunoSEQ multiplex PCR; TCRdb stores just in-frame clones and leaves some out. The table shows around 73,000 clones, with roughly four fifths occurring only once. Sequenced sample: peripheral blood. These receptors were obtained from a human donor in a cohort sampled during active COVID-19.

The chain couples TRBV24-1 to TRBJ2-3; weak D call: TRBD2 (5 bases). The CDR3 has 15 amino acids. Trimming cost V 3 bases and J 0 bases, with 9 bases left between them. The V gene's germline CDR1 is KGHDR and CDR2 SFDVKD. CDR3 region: CATSDRGLSTDTQYF. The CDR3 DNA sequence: TGTGCCACCAGTGATCGAGGACTCAGCACAGATACGCAGTATTTT.

CDR3 DNA sequence: TGTGCCAGCAGCCAAAGGCATGAGAAAAGGGGCACTGAAGCTTTCTTT. Protein sequence: CASSQRHEKRGTEAFF. The V gene is TRBV4-2, the J gene TRBJ1-1; D is possibly TRBD1 (5 bases). CDR3 size: 16 residues. V was cut by 2 bases and J by 4 bases, with 17 bases left in between. The germline gives CDR1 LGHNA, CDR2 YNFKEQ.

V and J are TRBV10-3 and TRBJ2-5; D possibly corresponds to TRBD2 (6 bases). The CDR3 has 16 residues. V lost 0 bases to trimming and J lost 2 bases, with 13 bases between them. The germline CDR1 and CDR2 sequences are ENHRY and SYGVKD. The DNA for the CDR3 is TGTGCCATCAGTGAGTCTCTACTGGGGAGGCAAGAGACCCAGTACTTC. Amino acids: CAISESLLGRQETQYF.

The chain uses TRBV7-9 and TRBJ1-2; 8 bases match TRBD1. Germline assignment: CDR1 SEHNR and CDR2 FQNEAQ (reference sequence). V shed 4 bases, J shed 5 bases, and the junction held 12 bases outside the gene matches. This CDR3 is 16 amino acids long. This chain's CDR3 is CASSSYPTGVGYGYTF. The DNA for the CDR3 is TGTGCCAGCAGCTCCTACCCGACAGGGGTTGGGTATGGCTACACCTTC.

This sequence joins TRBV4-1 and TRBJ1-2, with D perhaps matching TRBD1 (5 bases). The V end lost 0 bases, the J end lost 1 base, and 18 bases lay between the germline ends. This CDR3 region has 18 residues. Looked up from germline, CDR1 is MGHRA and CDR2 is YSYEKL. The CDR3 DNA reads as TGCGCCAGCAGCCAAGATGGGGCAGCAGCTGGCCTTAACTATGGCTACACCTTC. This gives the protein CASSQDGAAAGLNYGYTF.

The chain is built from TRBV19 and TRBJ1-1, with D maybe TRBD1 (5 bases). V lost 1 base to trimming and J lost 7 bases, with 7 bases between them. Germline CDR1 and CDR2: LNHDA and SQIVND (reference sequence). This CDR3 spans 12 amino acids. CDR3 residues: CASSIGGGEAFF. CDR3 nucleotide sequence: TGTGCCAGTAGTATAGGGGGGGGTGAAGCTTTCTTT.

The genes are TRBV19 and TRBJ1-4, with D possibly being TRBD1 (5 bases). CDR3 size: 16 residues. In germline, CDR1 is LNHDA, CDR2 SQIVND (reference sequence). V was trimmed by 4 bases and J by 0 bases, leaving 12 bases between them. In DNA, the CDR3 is TGTGCCAGTAGTAGCGCTCAGGGCACAACTAATGAAAAACTGTTTTTT. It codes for CASSSAQGTTNEKLFF.

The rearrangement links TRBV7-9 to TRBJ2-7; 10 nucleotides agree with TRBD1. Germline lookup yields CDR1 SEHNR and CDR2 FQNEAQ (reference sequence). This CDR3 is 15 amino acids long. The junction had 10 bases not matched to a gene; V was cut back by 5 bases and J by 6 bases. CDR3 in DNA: TGTGCCAGCAGCGGACACCGGGACAGGGGTGGCGAGCAGTACTTC. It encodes CASSGHRDRGGEQYF.

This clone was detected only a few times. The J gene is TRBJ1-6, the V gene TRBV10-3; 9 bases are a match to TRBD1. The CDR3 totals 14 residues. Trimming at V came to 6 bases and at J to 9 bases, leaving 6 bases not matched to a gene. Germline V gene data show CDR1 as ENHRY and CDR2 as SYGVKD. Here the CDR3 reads CAISSGTGSSPLHF. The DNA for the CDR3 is TGTGCCATCAGCTCCGGGACAGGGTCTTCACCCCTCCACTTT.

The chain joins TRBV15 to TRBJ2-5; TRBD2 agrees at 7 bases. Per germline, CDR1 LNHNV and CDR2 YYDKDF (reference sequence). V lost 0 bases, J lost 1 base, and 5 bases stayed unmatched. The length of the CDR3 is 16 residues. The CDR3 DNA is TGTGCCACCAGCAGAGATAGAGGCGGGGGCCAAGAGACCCAGTACTTC. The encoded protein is CATSRDRGGGQETQYF.

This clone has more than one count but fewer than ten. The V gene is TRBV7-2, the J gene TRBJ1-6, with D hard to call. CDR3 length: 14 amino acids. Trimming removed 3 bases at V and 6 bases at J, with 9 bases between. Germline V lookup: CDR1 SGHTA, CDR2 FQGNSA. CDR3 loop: CASSFGQVNSPLHF. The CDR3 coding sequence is TGTGCCAGCAGCTTTGGGCAGGTTAATTCACCCCTCCACTTT.

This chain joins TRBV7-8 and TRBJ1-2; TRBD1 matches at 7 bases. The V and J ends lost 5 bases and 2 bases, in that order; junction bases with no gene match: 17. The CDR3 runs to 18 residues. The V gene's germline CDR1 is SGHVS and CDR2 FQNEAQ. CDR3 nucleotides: TGTGCCAGCAGCCCCCCTTGGAGGGCAGGGGGTCTCAACTATGGCTACACCTTC. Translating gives CASSPPWRAGGLNYGYTF.

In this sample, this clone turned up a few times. The CDR3 DNA follows: TGTGCCAGCTTTGACAGCGGGCGATACTCCTACGAGCAGTACTTC. Amino acid sequence: CASFDSGRYSYEQYF. The V call is TRBV6-5, the J call TRBJ2-7; a possible D gene is TRBD2 (6 bases). The length of the CDR3 is 15 residues. The V gene lost 8 bases and the J gene lost 0 bases, with 17 bases spanning the gap. Germline-derived CDR1 and CDR2 are MNHEY and SVGAGI.

The CDR3 sequence is CASSPGSTDTQYF. In nucleotides, the CDR3 is TGTGCCAGCAGTCCGGGGAGCACAGATACGCAGTATTTT. The chain combines TRBV11-1 with TRBJ2-3; D possibly corresponds to TRBD2 (5 bases). The V gene lost 6 bases and the J gene lost 0 bases, with 7 bases spanning the gap. The germline gives CDR1 SGHAT, CDR2 FQDESV (reference sequence). This CDR3 has 13 residues.

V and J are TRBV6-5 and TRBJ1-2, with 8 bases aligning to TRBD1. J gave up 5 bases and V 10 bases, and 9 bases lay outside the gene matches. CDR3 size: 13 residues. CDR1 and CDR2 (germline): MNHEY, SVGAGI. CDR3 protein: CATAPGQGYGYTF. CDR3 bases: TGTGCCACAGCTCCCGGACAGGGATATGGCTACACCTTC.